This T cell receptor (beta chain) was sequenced in a study of T cell repertoires in cytomegalovirus infection. Trimming took 1 base from V and 6 from J; bases not matched to a gene: 8. Germline-derived CDR1 and CDR2 are DFQATT and SNEGSKA (reference sequence). The CDR3 is 14 amino acids. This clonotype has a count of ten or more. The antigen is undetermined. TCRdb re-called the reads with MiXCR, one entry per CDR3 protein. Here the sample spans around 110,000 distinct CDR3 sequences, roughly a tenth being singletons. Points from the study as a whole: The ex vivo response showed dominance by HLA-C-restricted CMV-specific TCR beta clonotypes.

The source of this sequence is a human donor in good health (CMV status not recorded). Some clones in this sample may be carry-over from other donors' samples. The genes are TRBV20-1 and TRBJ1-2, with TRBD1 matching 7 bases. The specimen was PBMCs, sequenced either directly or after in vitro stimulation (not recorded which). As DNA, the CDR3 is TGCAGTGCTAGAGGTGGGGAGGGGGCGGATGGCTACACCTTC. This encodes CSARGGEGADGYTF.